A selection of T cell receptor beta chains follows, all from one sample in a study of T cell responses to AZD1222 COVID-19 vaccine. Some clones are missing from TCRdb's copy, which holds only in-frame ones; the method was immunoSEQ multiplex PCR. The sample records 100,000 to 150,000 clones, about 87% being singletons. Sequenced material: peripheral blood, taken on day 0 of AZD1222 vaccination. These receptor sequences come from an adult in good health. The CDR3 runs from the conserved cysteine through the conserved F or W. The order of the fields is CDR3 DNA, CDR3 protein, D gene, clone size, CDR3 length, V gene, J gene. A D gene is named only where the DNA matches it firmly. Where a row states a size, it is once, few, many or the class of an expanded clone; other rows omit it.

cdr3_nt: TGTGCCAGCAGCCAAAAACGACTAGCGGGGCAGATACTAGCCAAAAACATTCAGTACTTC; cdr3_aa: CASSQKRLAGQILAKNIQYF; d_call: TRBD2; clone_size: NA; cdr3_length: 20; v_call: TRBV2; j_call: TRBJ2-4
cdr3_nt: TGTGCCAGCAGCGTATCGACAGCCCCGGACACTGAAGCTTTCTTT; cdr3_aa: CASSVSTAPDTEAFF; d_call: NA; clone_size: NA; cdr3_length: 15; v_call: TRBV9; j_call: TRBJ1-1
cdr3_nt: TGTGCCAGCAGCTTAGTCCCCGATAATGAAAAACTGTTTTTT; cdr3_aa: CASSLVPDNEKLFF; d_call: NA; clone_size: NA; cdr3_length: 14; v_call: TRBV11-2; j_call: TRBJ1-4
cdr3_nt: TGTGCCAGCAGCTTATCGGGTTATAGCAATCAGCCCCAGCATTTT; cdr3_aa: CASSLSGYSNQPQHF; d_call: NA; clone_size: few; cdr3_length: 15; v_call: TRBV7-2; j_call: TRBJ1-5
cdr3_nt: TGCGCCAGCAGCTTGGCCGGCAGGGCCCCGTCGGATGGCTACACCTTC; cdr3_aa: CASSLAGRAPSDGYTF; d_call: NA; clone_size: NA; cdr3_length: 16; v_call: TRBV5-1; j_call: TRBJ1-2
cdr3_nt: TGTGCCAGTAGTATGAACAGCATCGGCCCCGTCTATGGCTACACCTTC; cdr3_aa: CASSMNSIGPVYGYTF; d_call: NA; clone_size: NA; cdr3_length: 16; v_call: TRBV19; j_call: TRBJ1-2
cdr3_nt: TGTGCCACCTGGACAGGGGATAGCAATCAGCCCCAGCATTTT; cdr3_aa: CATWTGDSNQPQHF; d_call: TRBD1; clone_size: medium-sized; cdr3_length: 14; v_call: TRBV24-1; j_call: TRBJ1-5
cdr3_nt: TGTGCCAGCAGCGATAGGGGCACCGGGGAGCTGTTTTTT; cdr3_aa: CASSDRGTGELFF; d_call: NA; clone_size: NA; cdr3_length: 13; v_call: TRBV9; j_call: TRBJ2-2
cdr3_nt: TGTGCCAGTAGTACTAATACAGGGAAACAGCCCCAGCATTTT; cdr3_aa: CASSTNTGKQPQHF; d_call: NA; clone_size: NA; cdr3_length: 14; v_call: TRBV19; j_call: TRBJ1-5
cdr3_nt: TGTGCCAGTAGTATGGGTATCTATGGCTACACCTTC; cdr3_aa: CASSMGIYGYTF; d_call: NA; clone_size: NA; cdr3_length: 12; v_call: TRBV19; j_call: TRBJ1-2
cdr3_nt: TGTGCCAGCAGTGACACCAATCAGCCCCAGCATTTT; cdr3_aa: CASSDTNQPQHF; d_call: NA; clone_size: NA; cdr3_length: 12; v_call: TRBV12-3/TRBV12-4; j_call: TRBJ1-5
cdr3_nt: TGTGCCAGCAGAGACACCCACTCTGGAAACACCATATATTTT; cdr3_aa: CASRDTHSGNTIYF; d_call: NA; clone_size: few; cdr3_length: 14; v_call: TRBV21-1; j_call: TRBJ1-3
cdr3_nt: TGTGCCAGCATAGAAGCGGGGAATGAAAAACTGTTTTTT; cdr3_aa: CASIEAGNEKLFF; d_call: NA; clone_size: NA; cdr3_length: 13; v_call: TRBV25-1; j_call: TRBJ1-4
cdr3_nt: TGTGCCAGCAGTGGGGGGGCCGCCGGGGCCAACGTCCTGACTTTC; cdr3_aa: CASSGGAAGANVLTF; d_call: NA; clone_size: few; cdr3_length: 15; v_call: TRBV7-3; j_call: TRBJ2-6
cdr3_nt: TGTGCCAGCAGCTTAGAGGAGGGAACTGAAGCTTTCTTT; cdr3_aa: CASSLEEGTEAFF; d_call: NA; clone_size: NA; cdr3_length: 13; v_call: TRBV7-2; j_call: TRBJ1-1
cdr3_nt: TGTGCCAGCAGCCAAGGGGGCAGGGTTGGAGATACGCAGTATTTT; cdr3_aa: CASSQGGRVGDTQYF; d_call: NA; clone_size: NA; cdr3_length: 15; v_call: TRBV3-1/TRBV3-2; j_call: TRBJ2-3
cdr3_nt: TGCGCCAGCAGTGCGAGCGGACAGGGGAAGATGGCGAATGAGCAGTTCTTC; cdr3_aa: CASSASGQGKMANEQFF; d_call: TRBD1; clone_size: NA; cdr3_length: 17; v_call: TRBV10-1; j_call: TRBJ2-1
cdr3_nt: TGTGCCAGCAGCTTGGCCGCGGACCTGAACACTGAAGCTTTCTTT; cdr3_aa: CASSLAADLNTEAFF; d_call: NA; clone_size: once; cdr3_length: 15; v_call: TRBV5-4; j_call: TRBJ1-1